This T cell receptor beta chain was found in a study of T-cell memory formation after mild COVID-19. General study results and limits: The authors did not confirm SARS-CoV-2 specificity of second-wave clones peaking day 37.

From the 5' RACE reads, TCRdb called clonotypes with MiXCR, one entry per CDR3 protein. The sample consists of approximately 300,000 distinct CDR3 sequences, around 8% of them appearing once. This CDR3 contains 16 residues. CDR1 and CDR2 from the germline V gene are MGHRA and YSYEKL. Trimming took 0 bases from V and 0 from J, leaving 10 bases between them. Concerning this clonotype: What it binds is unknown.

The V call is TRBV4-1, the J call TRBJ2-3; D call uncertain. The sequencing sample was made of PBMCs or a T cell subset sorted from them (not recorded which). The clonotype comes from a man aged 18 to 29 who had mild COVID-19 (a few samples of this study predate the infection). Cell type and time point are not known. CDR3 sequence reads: CASSQEQLPSTDTQYF. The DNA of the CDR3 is TGCGCCAGCAGCCAAGAACAACTCCCTAGCACAGATACGCAGTATTTT.